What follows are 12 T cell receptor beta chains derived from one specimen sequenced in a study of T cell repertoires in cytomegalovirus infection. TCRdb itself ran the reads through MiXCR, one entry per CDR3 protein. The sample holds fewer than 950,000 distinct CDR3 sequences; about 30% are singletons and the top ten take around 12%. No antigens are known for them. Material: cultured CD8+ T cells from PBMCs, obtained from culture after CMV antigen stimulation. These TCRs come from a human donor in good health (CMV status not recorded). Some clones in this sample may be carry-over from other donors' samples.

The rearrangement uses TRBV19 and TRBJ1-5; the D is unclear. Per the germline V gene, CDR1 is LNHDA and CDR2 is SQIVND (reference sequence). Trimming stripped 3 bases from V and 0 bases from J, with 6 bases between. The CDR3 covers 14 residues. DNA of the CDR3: TGTGCCAGTAGTATGAGGTATAGCAATCAGCCCCAGCATTTT. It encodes CASSMRYSNQPQHF.

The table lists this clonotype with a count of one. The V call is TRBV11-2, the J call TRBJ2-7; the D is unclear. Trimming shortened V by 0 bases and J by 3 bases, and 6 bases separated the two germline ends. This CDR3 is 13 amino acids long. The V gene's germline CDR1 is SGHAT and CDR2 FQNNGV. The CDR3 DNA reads TGTGCCAGCAGCTTAGATATACGCTACGAGCAGTACGTC. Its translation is CASSLDIRYEQYV.

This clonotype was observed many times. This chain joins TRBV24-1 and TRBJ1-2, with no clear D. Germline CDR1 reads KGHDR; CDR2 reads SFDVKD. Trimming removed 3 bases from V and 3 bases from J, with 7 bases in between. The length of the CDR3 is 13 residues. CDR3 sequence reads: CATSDGLHYGYTF. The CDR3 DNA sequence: TGTGCCACCAGTGATGGACTCCACTATGGCTACACCTTC.

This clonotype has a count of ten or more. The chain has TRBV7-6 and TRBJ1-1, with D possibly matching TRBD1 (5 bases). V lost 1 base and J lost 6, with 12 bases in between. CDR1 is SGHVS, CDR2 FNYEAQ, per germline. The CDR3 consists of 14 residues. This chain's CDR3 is CASSLEGLGSEAFF. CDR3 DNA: TGTGCCAGCAGCTTAGAGGGACTTGGTTCTGAAGCTTTCTTT.

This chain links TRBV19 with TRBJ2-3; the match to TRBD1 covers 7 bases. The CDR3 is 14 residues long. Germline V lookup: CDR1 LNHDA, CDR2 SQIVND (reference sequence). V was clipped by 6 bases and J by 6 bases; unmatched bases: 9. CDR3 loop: CASSPGQYLDTQYF. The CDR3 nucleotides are TGTGCCAGTAGCCCGGGACAGTACTTGGATACGCAGTATTTT.

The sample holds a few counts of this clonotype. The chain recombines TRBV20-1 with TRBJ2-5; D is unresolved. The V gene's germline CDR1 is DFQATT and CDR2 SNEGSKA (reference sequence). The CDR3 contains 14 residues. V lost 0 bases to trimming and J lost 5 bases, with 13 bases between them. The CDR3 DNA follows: TGCAGTGCTAGAGATCCCAAAGATAGGGAGACCCAGTACTTC. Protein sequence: CSARDPKDRETQYF.

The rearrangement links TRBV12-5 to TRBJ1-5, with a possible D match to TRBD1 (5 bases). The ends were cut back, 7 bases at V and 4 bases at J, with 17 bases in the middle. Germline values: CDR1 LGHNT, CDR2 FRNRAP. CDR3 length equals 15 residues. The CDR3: CASVSGLMYNQPQHF. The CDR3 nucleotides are TGTGCTAGTGTATCGGGACTAATGTATAATCAGCCCCAGCATTTT. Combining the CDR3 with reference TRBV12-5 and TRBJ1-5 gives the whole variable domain DARVTQTPRHKVTEMGQEVTMRCQPILGHNTVFWYRQTMMQGLELLAYFRNRAPLDDSGMPKDRFSAEMPDATLATLKIQPSEPRDSAVYFCASVSGLMYNQPQHFGDGTRLSIL.

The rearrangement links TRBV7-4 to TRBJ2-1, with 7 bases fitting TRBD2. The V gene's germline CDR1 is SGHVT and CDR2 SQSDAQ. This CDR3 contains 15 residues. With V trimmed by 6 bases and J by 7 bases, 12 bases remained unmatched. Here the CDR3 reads CASSGGLSGVNEQFF. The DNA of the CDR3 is TGTGCCAGCAGTGGGGGACTAAGCGGGGTAAATGAGCAGTTCTTC.

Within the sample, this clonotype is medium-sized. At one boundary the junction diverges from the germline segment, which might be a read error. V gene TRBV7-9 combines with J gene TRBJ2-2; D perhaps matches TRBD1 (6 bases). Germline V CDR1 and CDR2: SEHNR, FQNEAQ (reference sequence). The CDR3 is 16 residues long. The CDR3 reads CASSLAWYRDTGELFF. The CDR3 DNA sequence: TGTGCCAGCAGCCTAGCTTGGTACAGGGACACCGGGGAGCTGTTTTTT.

CDR3 sequence (DNA): TGTGCCAGCAGTTTAAAAATCACCAGAAACACCGGGGAGCTGTTTTTT. Its translation is CASSLKITRNTGELFF. The V call is TRBV27, the J call TRBJ2-2, with D hard to call. Germline-derived CDR1 and CDR2 are MNHEY and SMNVEV (reference sequence). The CDR3 runs to 16 residues. V was trimmed by 2 bases and J by 2 bases, leaving 12 bases between them.

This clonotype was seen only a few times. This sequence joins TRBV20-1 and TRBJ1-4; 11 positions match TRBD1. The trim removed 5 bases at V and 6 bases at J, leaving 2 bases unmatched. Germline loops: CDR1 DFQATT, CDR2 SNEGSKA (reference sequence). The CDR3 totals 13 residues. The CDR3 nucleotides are TGCAGTGCTGGACAGGGGGCTGATGAAAAACTGTTTTTT. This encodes CSAGQGADEKLFF.

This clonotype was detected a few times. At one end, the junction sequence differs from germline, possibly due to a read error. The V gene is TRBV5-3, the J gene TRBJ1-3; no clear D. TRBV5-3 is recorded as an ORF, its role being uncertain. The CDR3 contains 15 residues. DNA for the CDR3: TGTGCCAGCAGCTTGGCCGGCAGGCTTCCAAACACCATATATTTT. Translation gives CASSLAGRLPNTIYF.